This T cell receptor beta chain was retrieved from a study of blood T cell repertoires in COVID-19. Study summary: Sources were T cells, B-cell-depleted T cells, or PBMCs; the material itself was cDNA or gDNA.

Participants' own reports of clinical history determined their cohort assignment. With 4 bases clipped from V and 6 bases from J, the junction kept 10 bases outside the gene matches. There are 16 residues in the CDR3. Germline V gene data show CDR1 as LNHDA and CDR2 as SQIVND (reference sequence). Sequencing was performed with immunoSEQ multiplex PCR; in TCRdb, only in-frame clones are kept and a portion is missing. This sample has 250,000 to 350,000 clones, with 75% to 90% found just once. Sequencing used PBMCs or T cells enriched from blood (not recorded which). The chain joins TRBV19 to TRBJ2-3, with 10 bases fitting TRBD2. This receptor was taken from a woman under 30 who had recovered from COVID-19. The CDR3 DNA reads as TGTGCCAGTAGTAGCGGACTAGCGGCCCTCAGGGATACGCAGTATTTT. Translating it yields CASSSGLAALRDTQYF.